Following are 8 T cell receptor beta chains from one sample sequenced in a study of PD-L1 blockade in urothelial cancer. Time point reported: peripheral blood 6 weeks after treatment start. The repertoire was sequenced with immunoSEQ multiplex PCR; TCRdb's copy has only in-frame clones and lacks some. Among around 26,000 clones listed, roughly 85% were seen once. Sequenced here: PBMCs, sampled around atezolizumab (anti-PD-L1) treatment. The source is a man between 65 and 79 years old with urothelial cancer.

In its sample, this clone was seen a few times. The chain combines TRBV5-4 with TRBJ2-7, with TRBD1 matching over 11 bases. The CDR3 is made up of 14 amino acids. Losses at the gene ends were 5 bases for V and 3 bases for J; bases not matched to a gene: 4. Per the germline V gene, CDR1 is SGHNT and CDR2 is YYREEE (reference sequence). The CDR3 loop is CASSPGTGGYEQYF. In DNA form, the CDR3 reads TGTGCCAGCAGTCCCGGGACAGGGGGCTACGAGCAGTACTTC.

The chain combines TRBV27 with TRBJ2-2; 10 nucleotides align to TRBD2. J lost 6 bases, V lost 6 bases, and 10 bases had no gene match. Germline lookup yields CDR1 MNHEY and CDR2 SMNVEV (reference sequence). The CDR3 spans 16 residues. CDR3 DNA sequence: TGTGCCAGCAGCCGACGCCCGGGACTAGCGCCCGGGGAGCTGTTTTTT. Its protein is CASSRRPGLAPGELFF.

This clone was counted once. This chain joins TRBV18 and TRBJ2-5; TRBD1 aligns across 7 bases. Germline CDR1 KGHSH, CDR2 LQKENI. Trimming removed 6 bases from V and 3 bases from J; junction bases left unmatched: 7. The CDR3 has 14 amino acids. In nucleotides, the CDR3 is TGTGCCAGCTCCGTCGGGACAGCTGAAGAGACCCAGTACTTC. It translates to CASSVGTAEETQYF. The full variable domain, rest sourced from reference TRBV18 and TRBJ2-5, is NAGVMQNPRHLVRRRGQEARLRCSPMKGHSHVYWYRQLPEEGLKFMVYLQKENIIDESGMPKERFSAEFPKEGPSILRIQQVVRGDSAAYFCASSVGTAEETQYFGPGTRLLVL.

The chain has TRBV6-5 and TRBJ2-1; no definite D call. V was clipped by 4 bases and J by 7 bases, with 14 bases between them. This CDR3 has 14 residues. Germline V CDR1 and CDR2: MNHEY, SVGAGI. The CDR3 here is CASSSAPPRNEQFF. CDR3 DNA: TGTGCCAGCAGTTCCGCACCCCCCCGGAATGAGCAGTTCTTC.

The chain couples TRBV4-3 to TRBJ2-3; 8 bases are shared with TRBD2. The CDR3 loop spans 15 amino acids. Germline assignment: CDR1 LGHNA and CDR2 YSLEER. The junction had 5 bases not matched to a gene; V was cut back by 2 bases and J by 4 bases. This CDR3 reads CASSQSRGVSDTQYF. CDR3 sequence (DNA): TGCGCCAGCAGCCAATCGCGGGGGGTCTCAGATACGCAGTATTTT.

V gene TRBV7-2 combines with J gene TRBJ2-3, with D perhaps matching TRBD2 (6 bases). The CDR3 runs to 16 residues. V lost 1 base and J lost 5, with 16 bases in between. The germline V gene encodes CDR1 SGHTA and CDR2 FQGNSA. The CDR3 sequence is CASSLGRPRRGDTQYF. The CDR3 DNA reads TGTGCCAGCAGCTTAGGTAGGCCTCGGAGGGGAGATACGCAGTATTTT.

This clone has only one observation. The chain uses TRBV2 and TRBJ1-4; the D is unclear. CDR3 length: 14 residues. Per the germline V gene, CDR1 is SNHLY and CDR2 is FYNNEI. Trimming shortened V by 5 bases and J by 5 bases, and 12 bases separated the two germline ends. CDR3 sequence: CASSKTVRNEKLFF. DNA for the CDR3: TGTGCCAGCAGTAAGACCGTGCGGAATGAAAAACTGTTTTTT. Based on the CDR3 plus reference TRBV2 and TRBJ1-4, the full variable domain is EPEVTQTPSHQVTQMGQEVILRCVPISNHLYFYWYRQILGQKVEFLVSFYNNEISEKSEIFDDQFSVERPDGSNFTLKIRSTKLEDSAMYFCASSKTVRNEKLFFGSGTQLSVL.

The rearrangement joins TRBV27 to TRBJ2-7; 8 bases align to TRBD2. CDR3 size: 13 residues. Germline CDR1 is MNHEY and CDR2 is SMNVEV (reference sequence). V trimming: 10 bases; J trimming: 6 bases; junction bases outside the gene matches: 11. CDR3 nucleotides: TGTGCCACCAAACCGGGACTAGTAGGCGAGCAGTACTTC. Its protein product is CATKPGLVGEQYF.